Each of the 23 T cell receptor beta chains below was sequenced from the same sample in a study of glioma-infiltrating T cells after dendritic cell vaccination. Time point of the sample: after dendritic cell vaccination, including at tumor progression/relapse. TCRdb keeps only in-frame clones here, not all; method: immunoSEQ multiplex PCR. The sample includes 85,000 to 100,000 clones, 85% of them seen just once. The sequencing here drew on blood, taken after dendritic cell vaccination. Source of these receptors: a human donor with glioblastoma.

The chain recombines TRBV27 with TRBJ1-4; D remains unclear. Germline loops: CDR1 MNHEY, CDR2 SMNVEV (reference sequence). The CDR3 covers 14 residues. Trimming shortened V by 4 bases and J by 1 base, and 7 bases separated the two germline ends. In DNA, the CDR3 is TGTGCCAGCAGTTCCGTCTTAACTAATGAAAAACTGTTTTTT. It yields the protein CASSSVLTNEKLFF.

The chain combines TRBV5-1 with TRBJ2-5, with 9 nucleotides matching TRBD1. The CDR3 totals 16 residues. The V and J ends lost 1 base and 4 bases, in that order; junction bases with no gene match: 8. Germline V CDR1 and CDR2: SGHRS, YFSETQ. CDR3 amino acids: CASSLQQGALRETQYF. CDR3 bases: TGCGCCAGCAGCTTGCAACAGGGGGCCCTTCGAGAGACCCAGTACTTC.

This rearrangement joins TRBV9 to TRBJ2-5; possibly TRBD1 for D (6 bases). The CDR3 is made up of 13 amino acids. V lost 5 bases and J 2 bases, leaving 10 bases between the germline ends. Germline CDR1 SGDLS, CDR2 YYNGEE. The CDR3: CASSGTSQETQYF. Written as DNA, the CDR3 is TGTGCCAGCAGTGGGACATCTCAAGAGACCCAGTACTTC.

This clone has only one observation. The chain has TRBV6-5 and TRBJ2-1; a possible D gene is TRBD2 (6 bases). V lost 2 bases and J lost 12, with 17 bases in between. The germline gives CDR1 MNHEY, CDR2 SVGAGI. There are 14 residues in the CDR3. The CDR3 region has the DNA TGTGCCAGCAGTTACACGGGACTGACTCTAGGGCAGTTCTTC. Its translation is CASSYTGLTLGQFF.

This rearrangement joins TRBV7-9 to TRBJ1-4, with 10 positions matching TRBD1. The germline V gene has CDR1 SEHNR and CDR2 FQNEAQ (reference sequence). CDR3 length: 15 amino acids. V shed 4 bases and J 5 bases; nucleotides not matched to a gene: 4. This CDR3 is CASSWWTGGNEKLFF. The CDR3 region has the DNA TGTGCCAGCAGCTGGTGGACAGGGGGAAATGAAAAACTGTTTTTT. Based on the CDR3 plus reference TRBV7-9 and TRBJ1-4, the full variable domain is DTGVSQNPRHKITKRGQNVTFRCDPISEHNRLYWYRQTLGQGPEFLTYFQNEAQLEKSRLLSDRFSAERPKGSFSTLEIQRTEQGDSAMYLCASSWWTGGNEKLFFGSGTQLSVL.

The gene calls are TRBV10-2 and TRBJ1-4, with D tentatively TRBD1 (6 bases). V was pared by 3 bases and J by 5 bases, with 16 bases between. Germline V gives CDR1 WSHSY, CDR2 SAAADI. The CDR3 length is 16 residues. The CDR3 coding sequence is TGCGCCAGCAGTGAACCGGAGGAAACAGGGAATGAAAAACTGTTTTTT. Translating it yields CASSEPEETGNEKLFF.

The CDR3 coding sequence is TGTGCCAGCAGTGCTGTAGGGGGCATTGGTGGCTACACCTTC. Translated, it gives CASSAVGGIGGYTF. The V and J genes are TRBV6-1 and TRBJ1-2; TRBD1 matches at 7 bases. V shed 4 bases and J 7 bases; nucleotides not matched to a gene: 9. Germline V gene data show CDR1 as MNHNS and CDR2 as SASEGT. This CDR3 has 14 residues.

The CDR3 DNA sequence: TGTGCCAGCTCACCACCGGTCGGGAACACCGGGGAGCTGTTTTTT. It codes for CASSPPVGNTGELFF. This chain links TRBV18 with TRBJ2-2, with D hard to call. The CDR3 runs to 15 residues. Germline values: CDR1 KGHSH, CDR2 LQKENI. The germline V and J ends were trimmed by 0 bases and 1 base, with 6 bases remaining between them.

In its sample, this clone was seen once. The chain joins TRBV5-1 to TRBJ1-2; 7 positions agree with TRBD1. The CDR3 is made up of 12 amino acids. Germline V gene sequence: CDR1 SGHRS, CDR2 YFSETQ. Trimming removed 5 bases from V and 4 bases from J; junction bases left unmatched: 2. CDR3: CASRGGGYGYTF. The CDR3 nucleotides are TGCGCCAGCAGAGGGGGCGGCTATGGCTACACCTTC.

The gene calls are TRBV29-1 and TRBJ2-1; 9 positions agree with TRBD1. CDR1 is SQVTM and CDR2 is ANQGSEA in the germline V gene. J gave up 14 bases and V 8 bases, and 10 bases lay outside the gene matches. This CDR3 is built from 11 residues. The CDR3 nucleotides are TGCAGCTTCCCTCGGGGACAGGGAGAGTTCTTC. Translation gives CSFPRGQGEFF.

This clone appeared a few times. The chain links TRBV2 to TRBJ1-1; D might be TRBD1 (5 bases). The V end was cut by 5 bases, the J end by 5 bases, with 15 bases between. The CDR3 is 14 residues long. CDR1 and CDR2 (germline): SNHLY, FYNNEI. CDR3 DNA: TGTGCCAGCAGTTTGTGGGGCGCGAAAACTGAAGCTTTCTTT. Protein product: CASSLWGAKTEAFF.

CDR3 in DNA: TGTGCCAGCAGTGAAGACAGGGGCACAGATACGCAGTATTTT. Its translation: CASSEDRGTDTQYF. The chain uses TRBV28 and TRBJ2-3, with 7 bases fitting TRBD1. Germline V CDR1 and CDR2: MDHEN, SYDVKM. Unmatched junction bases numbered 3, after V lost 5 bases and J lost 1 base. The CDR3 is 14 amino acids.

The chain joins TRBV5-4 to TRBJ1-2, with 7 positions matching TRBD1. The CDR3 has 15 amino acids. From germline, CDR1 is SGHNT and CDR2 YYREEE (reference sequence). The V gene end was trimmed by 0 bases and the J gene end by 3 bases; junction bases not matched to a gene: 5. CDR3 loop: CASSLATGSYYGYTF. In nucleotides, the CDR3 is TGTGCCAGCAGCTTGGCGACAGGGTCCTACTATGGCTACACCTTC.

Details on this clone: At one boundary the junction diverges from the germline segment, which might be a read error. This sample includes further DNA sequences coding for the same CDR3. V gene TRBV7-2 combines with J gene TRBJ2-7; D assignment may be TRBD1 or TRBD2 (6 bases each). Germline V gives CDR1 SGHTA, CDR2 FQGNSA. The CDR3 spans 16 residues. CDR3 sequence (DNA): TGCGCCAGCAGCTTAGGAGGGGGTGCCCGCTCCTACGAGCAGTACTTC. Its translation is CASSLGGGARSYEQYF. Full variable domain (remainder filled in from reference TRBV7-2 and TRBJ2-7): GAGVSQSPSNKVTEKGKDVELRCDPISGHTALYWYRQSLGQGLEFLIYFQGNSAPDKSGLPSDRFSAERTGGSVSTLTIQRTQQEDSAVYLCASSLGGGARSYEQYFGPGTRLTVT.

The chain has TRBV7-6 and TRBJ2-5; 7 nucleotides agree with TRBD2. V lost 4 bases and J lost 1; bases outside the gene matches: 12. The CDR3 spans 17 residues. Germline CDR1 reads SGHVS; CDR2 reads FNYEAQ. The CDR3 DNA reads as TGTGCCAGCAGCTCCCTGAGCGGGACCGACTTCCAAGAGACCCAGTACTTC. This sequence encodes CASSSLSGTDFQETQYF.

The chain combines TRBV5-6 with TRBJ1-1; D gene ambiguous. The V end was cut by 4 bases, the J end by 2 bases, with 9 bases between. The CDR3 runs 13 residues. Germline V gives CDR1 SGHDT, CDR2 YYEEEE. CDR3 sequence (DNA): TGTGCCAGCAGCCTGGTAAGCAACACTGAAGCTTTCTTT. Translated: CASSLVSNTEAFF.

In regard to this clone: Other DNA sequences from this sample encode an identical CDR3 as well. The chain carries TRBV27 and TRBJ2-7; D might be TRBD1 (6 bases). The germline V gene encodes CDR1 MNHEY and CDR2 SMNVEV (reference sequence). The CDR3 covers 13 residues. V lost 10 bases and J 3 bases, leaving 16 bases between the germline ends. CDR3 in DNA: TGTGCCACCTCACTCGGGACATTCTACGAGCAGTACTTC. This codes for CATSLGTFYEQYF.

The J gene is TRBJ2-7, the V gene TRBV6-5; perhaps TRBD2 as D (5 bases). Germline V gene data show CDR1 as MNHEY and CDR2 as SVGAGI. The CDR3 totals 12 residues. The V and J ends lost 5 bases and 3 bases respectively, with 8 bases between them. The CDR3 DNA reads TGTGCCAGCAGTCCGGGATTCTACGAGCAGTACTTC. The encoded protein is CASSPGFYEQYF.

V is TRBV7-9 and J is TRBJ2-7; D perhaps matches TRBD2 (5 bases). The CDR3 has 12 amino acids. Germline values: CDR1 SEHNR, CDR2 FQNEAQ (reference sequence). The V gene lost 3 bases and the J gene lost 10 bases, with 13 bases spanning the gap. CDR3 protein: CASSLSTREQYF. CDR3 nucleotide sequence: TGTGCCAGCAGCTTGAGTACACGGGAACAGTACTTC.

The chain links TRBV7-3 to TRBJ2-1; weak D call: TRBD1 (5 bases). The germline CDR1 and CDR2 sequences are SGHTA and FQGTGA. There are 16 residues in the CDR3. The germline V and J ends were trimmed by 5 bases and 9 bases, with 23 bases remaining between them. The CDR3 region has the DNA TGTGCCAGCAGCCCAGGGCCCCAGGTACCTTCTCGTGAGCAGTTCTTC. Its translation is CASSPGPQVPSREQFF.

The chain employs TRBV30 and TRBJ2-2, with 14 positions matching TRBD2. Germline CDR1 and CDR2: GTSNPN and SVGIG (reference sequence). V dropped 3 bases and J dropped 5; count of bases not matched to a gene: 8. The CDR3 contains 17 residues. The CDR3 is CAWRLRGTSGSTGELFF. As DNA, the CDR3 is TGTGCCTGGAGGTTGCGGGGGACTAGCGGGAGTACCGGGGAGCTGTTTTTT.

The chain employs TRBV6-5 and TRBJ2-7; 7 nucleotides line up with TRBD2. The CDR3 runs to 14 residues. The germline V gene encodes CDR1 MNHEY and CDR2 SVGAGI. V lost 9 bases and J lost 3; bases outside the gene matches: 11. In DNA, the CDR3 is TGTGCCAGTAGGACCATTGGGGGGGGCTACGAGCAGTACTTC. Translated, it gives CASRTIGGGYEQYF.

A single count supports this clone. This chain uses TRBV5-1 with TRBJ2-7; the match to TRBD2 covers 8 bases. CDR1 and CDR2 from the germline V gene are SGHRS and YFSETQ. The CDR3 extends over 16 amino acids. Trimming removed 1 base from V and 4 bases from J; junction bases left unmatched: 10. This CDR3 reads CASSLYGTAGAYEQYF. CDR3 nucleotides: TGCGCCAGCAGCTTGTACGGAACAGCGGGAGCGTACGAGCAGTACTTC.